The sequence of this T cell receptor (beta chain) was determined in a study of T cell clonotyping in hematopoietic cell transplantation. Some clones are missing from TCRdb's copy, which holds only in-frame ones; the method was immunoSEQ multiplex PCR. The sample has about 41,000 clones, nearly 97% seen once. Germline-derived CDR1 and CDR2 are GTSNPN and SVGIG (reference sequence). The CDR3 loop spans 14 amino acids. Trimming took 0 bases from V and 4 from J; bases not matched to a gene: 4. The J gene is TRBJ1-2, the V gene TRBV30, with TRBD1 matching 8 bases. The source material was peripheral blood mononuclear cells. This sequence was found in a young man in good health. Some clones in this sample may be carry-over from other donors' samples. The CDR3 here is CAWSVRQGSYGYTF. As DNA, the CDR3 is TGTGCCTGGAGTGTACGACAGGGGAGCTATGGCTACACCTTC. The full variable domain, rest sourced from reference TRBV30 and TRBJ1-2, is SQTIHQWPATLVQPVGSPLSLECTVEGTSNPNLYWYRQAAGRGLQLLFYSVGIGQISSEVPQNLSASRPQDRQFILSSKKLLLSDSGFYLCAWSVRQGSYGYTFGSGTRLTVV.